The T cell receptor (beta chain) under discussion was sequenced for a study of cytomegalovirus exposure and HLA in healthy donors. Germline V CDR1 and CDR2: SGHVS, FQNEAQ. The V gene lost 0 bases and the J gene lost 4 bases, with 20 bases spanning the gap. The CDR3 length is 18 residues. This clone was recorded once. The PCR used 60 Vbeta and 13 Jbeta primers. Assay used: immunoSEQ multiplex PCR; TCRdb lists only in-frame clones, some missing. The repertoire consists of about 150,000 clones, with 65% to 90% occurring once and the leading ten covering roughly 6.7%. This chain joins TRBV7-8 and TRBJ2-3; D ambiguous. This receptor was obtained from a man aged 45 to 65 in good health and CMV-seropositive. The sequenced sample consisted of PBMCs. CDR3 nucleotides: TGTGCCAGCAGCTTAGCCCCGAGGTCCCCACTCACCCCAGATACGCAGTATTTT. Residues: CASSLAPRSPLTPDTQYF.